Listed below are T cell receptor beta chains from one sample, sequenced in a study of cytomegalovirus exposure and HLA in healthy donors. This table comes from immunoSEQ multiplex PCR, and its TCRdb copy is limited to in-frame clones, with some not included. The sample contains around 110,000 clones, over 55% of which appear only once. The sequencing sample was made of PBMCs. The receptor source for this set is a female donor in good health and CMV-seronegative. Both conserved end residues are part of each CDR3. D genes are given only for firm matches. Size is omitted from some rows. Given values are once, few, many or a class for expanded clones.

V gene	J gene	clone size	D gene	CDR3 protein	CDR3 DNA
TRBV27	TRBJ2-5	NA	TRBD2	CASSFGLAGVETQYF	TGTGCCAGCAGTTTCGGGCTAGCGGGAGTAGAGACCCAGTACTTC
TRBV27	TRBJ2-7	NA	TRBD2	CASSSGIEQYF	TGTGCCAGCAGTAGCGGGATCGAGCAGTACTTC
TRBV27	TRBJ2-7	few	TRBD2	CASSARTSGTYEQYF	TGTGCCAGCAGTGCCAGGACTAGCGGAACCTACGAGCAGTACTTC
TRBV28	TRBJ2-4	NA	TRBD2	CASSLGGGAKNIQYF	TGTGCCAGCAGTTTAGGCGGGGGTGCCAAAAACATTCAGTACTTC
TRBV23-1	TRBJ2-5	NA	TRBD1	CASSQIPRDRGETQYF	TGCGCCAGCAGTCAGATCCCCCGGGACAGAGGAGAGACCCAGTACTTC
TRBV21-1	TRBJ1-4	NA	NA	CASSSLEGEQFNEKLFF	TGTGCCAGCAGCTCCCTTGAAGGGGAACAGTTTAATGAAAAACTGTTTTTT
TRBV19	TRBJ1-2	once	NA	CASSSDSAEGYTF	TGTGCCAGTTCCTCCGACTCAGCGGAAGGCTACACCTTC
TRBV5-1	TRBJ2-7	NA	TRBD1	CASSRDSYEQYF	TGCGCCAGCAGCCGGGACAGCTACGAGCAGTACTTC
TRBV29-1	TRBJ2-7	NA	TRBD2	CSVEDRLPLAGGTSYEQYF	TGCAGCGTTGAAGACCGCCTCCCACTAGCGGGAGGAACCTCCTACGAGCAGTACTTC
TRBV28	TRBJ1-1	few	NA	CASSFYRETEAFF	TGTGCCAGCAGTTTCTACAGGGAAACTGAAGCTTTCTTT
TRBV6-1	TRBJ2-7	NA	TRBD2	CASTTLGLAGVVQYF	TGTGCCAGCACGACGCTGGGACTAGCGGGAGTTGTGCAGTACTTC
TRBV5-8	TRBJ2-1	NA	TRBD2	CASSLGTSDYNEQFF	TGTGCCAGCAGCCTCGGGACTAGCGATTACAATGAGCAGTTCTTC
TRBV5-4	TRBJ2-5	NA	TRBD1	CASSFRQGAETQYF	TGTGCCAGCAGCTTTAGACAGGGGGCAGAGACCCAGTACTTC
TRBV7-3	TRBJ2-3	NA	TRBD2	CASSLMGLTDTQYF	TGTGCCAGCAGCTTAATGGGACTAACAGATACGCAGTATTTT
TRBV19	TRBJ2-5	NA	NA	CASSTLGAGYETQYF	TGTGCCAGTAGTACCCTAGGGGCTGGCTACGAGACCCAGTACTTC
TRBV7-9	TRBJ2-1	NA	TRBD2	CASRLAGGYNEQFF	TGTGCCAGCAGGCTAGCGGGGGGGTACAATGAGCAGTTCTTC
TRBV2	TRBJ2-7	NA	TRBD1	CAMKGATYEQYF	TGTGCCATGAAGGGGGCTACCTACGAGCAGTACTTC
TRBV5-4	TRBJ2-6	NA	NA	CASSLSPSGANVLTF	TGTGCCAGCAGCTTGTCTCCCTCTGGGGCCAACGTCCTGACTTTC
TRBV7-9	TRBJ2-3	few	NA	CASSSWETDTQYF	TGTGCCAGCAGCTCCTGGGAGACAGATACGCAGTATTTT
TRBV7-3	TRBJ2-2	NA	NA	CASSRRGGANTGELFF	TGTGCCAGCAGCCGGAGGGGGGGGGCCAACACCGGGGAGCTGTTTTTT
TRBV2	TRBJ1-1	few	NA	CASSATAVIPEAFF	TGTGCCAGCAGTGCGACAGCCGTGATCCCTGAAGCTTTCTTT
TRBV6-6	TRBJ2-2	NA	TRBD2	CASKHGRDTGELFF	TGTGCCAGCAAGCACGGGAGGGACACCGGGGAGCTGTTTTTT
TRBV7-3	TRBJ2-3	NA	TRBD2	CASSLVAGVRTDTQYF	TGTGCCAGCAGCTTAGTAGCGGGAGTGAGAACAGATACGCAGTATTTT